There are a few counts of the clone carrying this T cell receptor beta chain. This specimen belongs to a study of blood T cell repertoires in COVID-19. Study overall: Samples of COVID-19 (acute and convalescent) were obtained from the United States, Italy and Spain. In each case, the material was cDNA or gDNA derived from T cells, B-cell-depleted T cells, or PBMCs.

Original analysis: The authors estimated nucleated cell counts from reference gene primer amplification. TCRdb keeps only in-frame clones here, not all; method: immunoSEQ multiplex PCR. V, J and clone size reflect that table, while D and trimming were determined from the DNA. The sample lists approximately 130,000 clones, 60% to 80% occurring once. There are 14 residues in the CDR3. The germline CDR1 and CDR2 sequences are LGHNA and YNFKEQ. The V segment lost 1 base and the J segment 1 base; nucleotides outside the gene matches: 0. This chain joins TRBV4-2 and TRBJ1-1; 7 bases agree with TRBD1. The sample was peripheral blood. The receptor was isolated from a human donor in a cohort sampled during active COVID-19. DNA of the CDR3: TGTGCCAGCAGCCAAGGACAGGGGAACACTGAAGCTTTCTTT. Its translation is CASSQGQGNTEAFF.